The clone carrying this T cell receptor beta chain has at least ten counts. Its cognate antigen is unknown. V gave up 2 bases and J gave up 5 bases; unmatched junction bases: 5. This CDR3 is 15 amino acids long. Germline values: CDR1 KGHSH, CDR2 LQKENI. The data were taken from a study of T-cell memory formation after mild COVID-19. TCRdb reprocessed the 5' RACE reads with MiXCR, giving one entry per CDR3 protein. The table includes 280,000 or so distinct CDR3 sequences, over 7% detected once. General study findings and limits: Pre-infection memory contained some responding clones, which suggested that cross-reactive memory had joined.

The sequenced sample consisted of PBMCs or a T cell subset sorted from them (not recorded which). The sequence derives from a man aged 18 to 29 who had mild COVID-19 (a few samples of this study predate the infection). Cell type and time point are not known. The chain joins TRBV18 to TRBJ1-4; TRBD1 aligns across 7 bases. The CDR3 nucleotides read TGTGCCAGCTCACCAGTACAGGGGCGGAATGAAAAACTGTTTTTT. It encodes CASSPVQGRNEKLFF.